This TCR beta chain was sequenced for a study of shared clonotypes between healthy human individuals. Across the study: Plates per donor: three CD4 naive, three CD4 memory, two CD8 naive, one CD8 memory.

Profiled with immunoSEQ multiplex PCR; TCRdb holds only in-frame clones, not every one. This repertoire shows 2.5 million or so clones, just over 90% found once; its top ten account for roughly 0.13%. The CDR3 spans 16 residues. V shed 5 bases and J 4 bases; nucleotides not matched to a gene: 13. Per the germline V gene, CDR1 is MNHNY and CDR2 is SVGAGI (reference sequence). The sequence was collected from a man aged 18 to 30 in good health. The sequenced sample consisted of naive CD4+ T cells sorted from blood. The subset: CD45RA+ positively selected. This chain joins TRBV6-6 and TRBJ2-7, with 8 bases fitting TRBD1. The CDR3 loop is CASSNQDGTGRYEQYF. The CDR3 DNA reads TGTGCCAGCAGTAACCAGGACGGGACAGGACGTTACGAGCAGTACTTC.